These 26 T cell receptor beta chains came from one sample sequenced in a study of cytomegalovirus exposure and HLA in healthy donors. Primers for the PCR totalled 60 Vbeta and 13 Jbeta. Here immunoSEQ multiplex PCR was the method, and the copy in TCRdb shows in-frame clones only, minus some. The sample has about 73,000 clones; over 70% are singletons. Sequenced: PBMCs. The receptors originated from a man aged 70-80 years in good health and CMV-seronegative.

V gene TRBV29-1 combines with J gene TRBJ1-5; unclear D gene. Germline loops: CDR1 SQVTM, CDR2 ANQGSEA. V was cut by 5 bases and J by 4 bases, with 12 bases left in between. The CDR3 extends over 13 amino acids. CDR3 amino acids: CSVTVFSNQPQHF. CDR3 DNA: TGCAGCGTTACAGTTTTTTCAAATCAGCCCCAGCATTTT.

This chain uses TRBV5-1 with TRBJ2-3; tentatively, D is TRBD1 (6 bases). There are 16 residues in the CDR3. Germline V gene sequence: CDR1 SGHRS, CDR2 YFSETQ. Trimming shortened V by 4 bases and J by 2 bases, and 17 bases separated the two germline ends. The CDR3 DNA sequence: TGCGCCAGCAGCGTGACCGGGACACTGACCACAGATACGCAGTATTTT. This sequence encodes CASSVTGTLTTDTQYF.

The chain recombines TRBV7-2 with TRBJ2-3; D gene ambiguous. The CDR3 contains 15 residues. From germline, CDR1 is SGHTA and CDR2 FQGNSA. V dropped 1 base and J dropped 0 bases, with 8 bases sitting between them. The CDR3 DNA reads as TGTGCCAGCAGCTTAGAGGTGACTAGCACAGATACGCAGTATTTT. It encodes CASSLEVTSTDTQYF.

This sequence joins TRBV7-2 and TRBJ2-3; 7 bases are shared with TRBD2. The CDR3 is 16 amino acids. Trimming cost V 0 bases and J 3 bases; bases outside gene matches: 6. Germline V gene lookup returns CDR1 SGHTA and CDR2 FQGNSA. The CDR3 DNA sequence: TGTGCCAGCAGCTTAGCAGGCGGGAGACGTACAGATACGCAGTATTTT. It yields the protein CASSLAGGRRTDTQYF.

The chain couples TRBV18 to TRBJ2-1; 7 positions match TRBD2. Germline CDR1 is KGHSH and CDR2 is LQKENI. The ends lost 5 bases at V and 9 bases at J; junction bases unmatched: 4. This CDR3 is 12 amino acids long. The DNA for the CDR3 is TGTGCCAGCTCAGCCCCGGGGGGTGAGCAGTTCTTC. This translates into CASSAPGGEQFF.

This sequence joins TRBV5-6 and TRBJ2-3; 8 nucleotides agree with TRBD2. CDR1 and CDR2 from the germline V gene are SGHDT and YYEEEE. The CDR3 is 15 amino acids. The trim removed 1 base at V and 0 bases at J, leaving 1 base unmatched. The CDR3 bases are TGTGCCAGCAGCTTGCGACTAGCGAGCACAGATACGCAGTATTTT. Protein sequence: CASSLRLASTDTQYF.

The chain is built from TRBV5-1 and TRBJ2-2, with 8 bases matching TRBD1. The CDR3 spans 15 residues. Trimming cost V 3 bases and J 5 bases; bases outside gene matches: 6. Germline V lookup: CDR1 SGHRS, CDR2 YFSETQ. For the CDR3, the DNA is TGCGCCAGCAGCTACCAGGGGGCCCGGACCGGGGAGCTGTTTTTT. It translates to CASSYQGARTGELFF.

This CDR3 reads CASSPRAEASYEQYF. CDR3 sequence (DNA): TGTGCCAGCTCACCACGGGCCGAAGCCTCCTACGAGCAGTACTTC. V is TRBV18 and J is TRBJ2-7; D call uncertain. V lost 1 base to trimming and J lost 0 bases, with 10 bases between them. The CDR3 is 15 residues long. In germline, CDR1 is KGHSH, CDR2 LQKENI.

This chain connects TRBV7-2 to TRBJ1-3; perhaps TRBD1 as D (6 bases). CDR3 length equals 14 residues. The V gene's germline CDR1 is SGHTA and CDR2 FQGNSA. V shed 5 bases and J shed 8 bases, with 16 bases lying between them. CDR3 nucleotides: TGTGCCAGCAGCCTCTCGGGGGGGGCTGACACCATATATTTT. Encoded protein: CASSLSGGADTIYF.

This clone showed up just once. The V and J genes are TRBV18 and TRBJ1-2; perhaps TRBD1 as D (6 bases). The germline V gene has CDR1 KGHSH and CDR2 LQKENI. V was shortened by 5 bases and J by 2 bases, with 12 bases between the two germline ends. The CDR3 is 14 residues long. The DNA of the CDR3 is TGTGCCAGCTCATCCGGGACACCAAACTATGGCTACACCTTC. Translated: CASSSGTPNYGYTF. Full variable domain (remainder filled in from reference TRBV18 and TRBJ1-2): NAGVMQNPRHLVRRRGQEARLRCSPMKGHSHVYWYRQLPEEGLKFMVYLQKENIIDESGMPKERFSAEFPKEGPSILRIQQVVRGDSAAYFCASSSGTPNYGYTFGSGTRLTVV.

V usage is TRBV5-4 and J usage is TRBJ2-5; possibly TRBD2 for D (5 bases). Trimming took off 4 bases at V and 2 bases at J, with 12 bases between the two ends. From germline, CDR1 is SGHNT and CDR2 YYREEE (reference sequence). The length of the CDR3 is 14 residues. CDR3 protein: CASSPSGNQETQYF. CDR3 DNA: TGTGCCAGCAGCCCGAGCGGAAATCAAGAGACCCAGTACTTC.

This clone was counted a few times. The V gene is TRBV19, the J gene TRBJ1-1; 12 bases are a match to TRBD1. Germline V lookup: CDR1 LNHDA, CDR2 SQIVND (reference sequence). V was pared by 5 bases and J by 5 bases, with 6 bases of the junction left unmatched. The CDR3 consists of 15 residues. The CDR3 spells CASSSGTGGLTEAFF. CDR3 bases: TGTGCCAGTAGTTCAGGGACAGGGGGCCTTACTGAAGCTTTCTTT. The full variable domain, its missing parts supplied by reference TRBV19 and TRBJ1-1, is DGGITQSPKYLFRKEGQNVTLSCEQNLNHDAMYWYRQDPGQGLRLIYYSQIVNDFQKGDIAEGYSVSREKKESFPLTVTSAQKNPTAFYLCASSSGTGGLTEAFFGQGTRLTVV.

This chain links TRBV11-2 with TRBJ2-1, with D possibly being TRBD2 (6 bases). There are 15 residues in the CDR3. V gave up 5 bases and J gave up 2 bases, with 13 bases separating them. Germline assignment: CDR1 SGHAT and CDR2 FQNNGV. CDR3 region: CASSLQGTAYNEQFF. The CDR3 DNA reads as TGTGCCAGCAGCCTTCAAGGGACTGCCTACAATGAGCAGTTCTTC.

The V and J genes are TRBV5-1 and TRBJ2-1, with a possible D match to TRBD2 (5 bases). This CDR3 comprises 13 residues. Germline-derived CDR1 and CDR2 are SGHRS and YFSETQ. Trimming took 0 bases from V and 6 from J, leaving 7 bases between them. The CDR3 here is CASSLVGLNEQFF. The DNA for the CDR3 is TGCGCCAGCAGCTTGGTTGGACTCAATGAGCAGTTCTTC.

The CDR3 loop reads CASSLGQADGYTF. CDR3 nucleotides: TGCGCCAGCAGCTTGGGACAGGCAGATGGCTACACCTTC. The chain has TRBV5-1 and TRBJ1-2; D is perhaps TRBD1 (6 bases). The germline CDR1 and CDR2 sequences are SGHRS and YFSETQ. The CDR3 extends over 13 amino acids. V dropped 0 bases and J dropped 6 bases, with 9 bases sitting between them.

V gene TRBV7-8 combines with J gene TRBJ2-1, with D possibly being TRBD1 (6 bases). V dropped 8 bases and J dropped 1 base, with 18 bases sitting between them. The CDR3 has 16 amino acids. The germline gives CDR1 SGHVS, CDR2 FQNEAQ. The CDR3 DNA is TGTGCCAGCGGCGCTATCAGGGGCCGATCCTACAATGAGCAGTTCTTC. Its protein product is CASGAIRGRSYNEQFF.

This chain connects TRBV6-6 to TRBJ2-1; the D gene is possibly TRBD2 (5 bases). CDR3 length equals 13 residues. CDR1 is MNHNY and CDR2 is SVGAGI in the germline V gene (reference sequence). V was shortened by 0 bases and J by 6 bases, with 6 bases between the two germline ends. The CDR3 reads CASSYSEVNEQFF. The CDR3 DNA reads TGTGCCAGCAGTTACTCGGAGGTCAATGAGCAGTTCTTC.

The genes are TRBV2 and TRBJ2-1; 9 positions match TRBD1. The ends lost 1 base at V and 7 bases at J; junction bases unmatched: 5. CDR1 is SNHLY, CDR2 FYNNEI, per germline. The CDR3 totals 15 residues. The CDR3 region has the DNA TGTGCCAGCAGTGAAGTAGGGACAGGGTTTAATGAGCAGTTCTTC. Translating gives CASSEVGTGFNEQFF.

In its sample, this clone was seen a few times. This chain connects TRBV7-6 to TRBJ2-3, with TRBD1 as a possible D gene (7 bases). With 3 bases removed from V and 5 bases from J, the gap between germline ends came to 15 bases. The CDR3 totals 15 residues. Germline-derived CDR1 and CDR2 are SGHVS and FNYEAQ. The CDR3, as DNA: TGTGCCAGCAGCTTGCTCGGAGGGGGCGAAGATACGCAGTATTTT. This translates into CASSLLGGGEDTQYF.

The J gene is TRBJ2-7, the V gene TRBV18, with TRBD2 identical over 9 bases. J lost 5 bases, V lost 6 bases, and 11 bases had no gene match. The CDR3 runs 15 residues. The germline gives CDR1 KGHSH, CDR2 LQKENI. CDR3 loop: CASSGNSGRGDEQYF. Written as DNA, the CDR3 is TGTGCCAGCTCGGGCAATAGCGGGAGAGGCGACGAGCAGTACTTC. Full variable domain (outside the CDR3, taken from reference TRBV18 and TRBJ2-7): NAGVMQNPRHLVRRRGQEARLRCSPMKGHSHVYWYRQLPEEGLKFMVYLQKENIIDESGMPKERFSAEFPKEGPSILRIQQVVRGDSAAYFCASSGNSGRGDEQYFGPGTRLTVT.

The CDR3 nucleotides read TGTGCCAGCAGCGTAGCACTAAACAATGAGCAGTTCTTC. It encodes CASSVALNNEQFF. The rearrangement links TRBV9 to TRBJ2-1; no clear D gene. V was shortened by 0 bases and J by 5 bases, with 6 bases between the two germline ends. CDR3 length: 13 amino acids. Germline CDR1 and CDR2: SGDLS and YYNGEE.

This clone has only a few counts. The rearrangement joins TRBV6-4 to TRBJ1-1; D is unresolved. CDR1 is MRHNA and CDR2 is SNTAGT in the germline V gene. V was pared by 5 bases and J by 5 bases, with 12 bases between. The CDR3 length is 13 residues. CDR3 coding DNA: TGTGCCAGCAGTAACGAGGTGGGTACTGAAGCTTTCTTT. Amino acid sequence: CASSNEVGTEAFF.

The V and J genes are TRBV29-1 and TRBJ2-1, with TRBD1 identical over 7 bases. This CDR3 has 13 amino acids. Germline values: CDR1 SQVTM, CDR2 ANQGSEA. The V segment lost 4 bases and the J segment 1 base; nucleotides outside the gene matches: 1. The CDR3 region has the DNA TGCAGCGTTGGGGGACAGTCCTACAATGAGCAGTTCTTC. Translated, it gives CSVGGQSYNEQFF.

The rearrangement uses TRBV7-8 and TRBJ1-2; TRBD1 aligns across 8 bases. Germline CDR1 reads SGHVS; CDR2 reads FQNEAQ. V was clipped by 6 bases and J by 7 bases; unmatched bases: 19. This CDR3 has 17 amino acids. Here the CDR3 DNA reads TGTGCCAGCAGTGATAGAGGCCGGCCAGGGGGCGGGGGTGGCTACACCTTC. It codes for CASSDRGRPGGGGGYTF.

This sequence joins TRBV7-2 and TRBJ1-1; possible D gene TRBD1, 5 bases. There are 11 residues in the CDR3. The V and J ends lost 5 bases and 8 bases respectively, with 9 bases between them. Germline lookup yields CDR1 SGHTA and CDR2 FQGNSA. In DNA form, the CDR3 reads TGTGCCAGCAGCACAGGAGGGGAAGCTTTCTTT. Amino acid sequence: CASSTGGEAFF.

This chain links TRBV6-6 with TRBJ1-2; TRBD1 aligns across 10 bases. The CDR3 length is 14 residues. With V trimmed by 6 bases and J by 5 bases, 6 bases remained unmatched. Germline CDR1 reads MNHNY; CDR2 reads SVGAGI (reference sequence). The CDR3 DNA sequence: TGTGCCAGCAGACCTCCGGGACAGGGGTATGGCTACACCTTC. This encodes CASRPPGQGYGYTF.